The source of this T cell receptor beta chain is a study of CD8 T cells in Susac syndrome. The authors reverse transcribed roughly 0.5 to 1 ug RNA with random hexamers. Amplification of TCR beta CDR3 was carried out by immunoSEQ multiplex PCR, which covered 54 Vbeta and 13 Jbeta segments. TCRdb redid the calling of the immunoSEQ multiplex PCR reads with MiXCR, one entry per CDR3 protein. The data show 160,000 or so distinct CDR3 sequences, over 95% seen once. Sequencing of TCR beta was performed on blood CD8+ T cells and on blood CD4+ T cells. The multiple sclerosis controls comprised treatment-naive patients whose relapsing-remitting disease was stable or active. Isolation of CD8+ and CD4+ T cells was performed negatively, whereas enrichment of TEMRA cells was done by FACS. Germline V CDR1 and CDR2: SGDLS, YYNGEE. Trimming shortened V by 3 bases and J by 1 base, and 7 bases separated the two germline ends. The CDR3 loop spans 13 amino acids.

Sequenced input: CD8+ T cells from PBMCs. The receptor was derived from a human donor with multiple sclerosis. The V call is TRBV9, the J call TRBJ1-2, with a possible D match to TRBD1 (5 bases). The chain's CDR3 is CASSGDSNYGYTF. CDR3 coding DNA: TGTGCCAGCAGCGGCGACAGTAACTATGGCTACACCTTC.